This T cell receptor beta chain was observed in a study of regulatory T cells in long-lasting Graves disease (dated by TCRdb to about 2021). Regarding the research as a whole: Antithyroid drugs had been taken for less than 3 months by newly diagnosed Graves' disease patients. Persistent Graves' disease patients were compared with newly diagnosed Graves' disease patients by peripheral blood TCR sequencing and RNA sequencing. The study was conducted in China and was registered as a clinical trial. TCR sequencing covered roughly 13 persistent and 20 or so newly diagnosed Graves' disease patients, about 35 samples in total.

In this sample, this clonotype turned up many times. What this receptor recognizes is not known. No base quality information exists; no much larger clone differs at one position. The library was made by multiplex PCR. Sequencing was carried out with an Illumina HiSeq 4000. iRepertoire HTBI primers and Arm-PCR amplification of CDR3 regions were used to construct TCR beta libraries. Before sequencing, the PCR products underwent gel purification. The study's processing was this. Gene usage analysis of CDR3 amino acid clonotypes used the 62 TRBV and more than 13 TRBJ segments found across samples. COPE and FqMerger were used to merge the filtered high-quality paired reads into contigs. BLAST was used to align contigs to the IMGT TRBV, TRBD and TRBJ reference genes, and CDR3 was defined following IMGT. Highly expanded clones were defined as clonotypes with a frequency above 0.1%. Shannon entropy was used to measure repertoire diversity, and the Gini coefficient was used to measure V-J evenness. Clonotypes shared by more than one individual were considered public. TCRdb reanalyzed the raw reads on its own, using fastp at Q25 for trimming and MiXCR for clone calling, and kept in-frame beta chains. When rows share a CDR3 protein, they turn into one entry using the most common DNA and genes. The V and J calls follow TCRdb's processing rather than the paper's. The sample table records 400,000 to 500,000 distinct CDR3 sequences; approximately 16% of these occur just once. About 8% of the sample comes from the top ten.

In the germline V gene (reference sequence), CDR1 corresponds to LNHDA and CDR2 to SQIVND. V sheds 1 base and J sheds 0 bases, leaving 7 bases between their ends. Including cysteine and phenylalanine, the CDR3 has 16 amino acids. The retained sequence is limited to the CDR3, 48 bases, with the frame set at the first base. In the paper's terms, the time point label means: newly diagnosed GD, antithyroid drugs for less than 3 months. For both TCR sequencing and RNA sequencing, RNA was extracted from PBMCs using TRIzol. The diagnosis of Graves' disease was made according to American Thyroid Association guidelines. Patients were recruited from an endocrinology department in Xi'an, China. From each patient, about 9.7 milliliters of peripheral blood was collected into an EDTA anticoagulant tube. Ficoll Paque Plus density gradient separation was used to isolate PBMCs, and no further T cell sorting was performed. An Agilent 2100 Bioanalyzer and agarose gel were used to check RNA quality, while a NanoDrop 2000 measured RNA concentration.

Study-wide findings and limitations: Lower TCR Shannon entropy and fewer highly expanded clones were observed in persistent Graves' disease patients than in newly diagnosed patients, which suggested clonal expansion. Persistent disease showed preferential use of TRBV28, TRBJ1-2 and TRBJ2-5, whereas newly diagnosed disease favored TRBV20-1 and TRBJ2-1. Only the TCR beta chain was sequenced and analyzed. Because the primary lesion, thyroid tissue, could not be accessed, the study looked at peripheral blood alone. The authors noted that the small sample size was a limitation that may lower accuracy. Patients with persistent disease shared more public clonotypes (about 2,500) than newly diagnosed patients did (nearly 1,000).

This sample was also put to use in a study of T cells in Graves' hyperthyroidism and ophthalmopathy. The second study also describes: Stable Graves' hyperthyroidism was defined as no progression to ophthalmopathy during 18 months of follow-up. Hyperthyroidism patients were newly diagnosed, with disease duration under 2 months, and aged 18 to 65 years. Any patient with an uncontrolled infection, another autoimmune disease, pregnancy or lactation was excluded. Diagnoses relied on clinical symptoms, serum thyroxine and TRAb, thyroid ultrasound and orbital computed tomography. For the first round of RT-PCR on the TCR CDR3, the HTBI primer set was used together with the Qiagen OneStep RT-PCR kit. Most expanded thyroid clonotypes (frequency above 0.001) were also detected in blood, a finding suggesting that blood repertoires may reflect thyroid immune responses. Ophthalmopathy was separated from stable hyperthyroidism by a 13 V-J signature model, with approximately 90% sensitivity and roughly 84% specificity obtained in cross-validation and 80%/75% obtained in testing. In validation, the model predicted progression to ophthalmopathy with 60% to 71% sensitivity and less than 75% specificity, a median of about 6 months before onset. A discovery cohort of about a hundred patients, approximately 45 with Graves' ophthalmopathy and approximately 60 with stable Graves' hyperthyroidism, was used to find distinguishing TCR V-J signatures. An independent validation cohort of some 18 hyperthyroidism patients and 17 patients who later progressed to ophthalmopathy tested prospective prediction of ophthalmopathy. The 75 to 100 discovery patients were divided at random into training and test sets in a 7:3 ratio. The study also compared thyroid tissue and blood T-cell repertoires from several Graves' hyperthyroidism patients. After sampling, hyperthyroidism patients received methimazole starting at 30 mg daily, and ophthalmopathy patients received high-dose intravenous methylprednisolone. A second multiplex PCR round built the libraries, followed by size selection and purification. Sequencing of the libraries was done on an Illumina HiSeq2000 using paired-end 100 bp reads. SOAPnuke was used to process the raw data, throwing out any read that contained adapters or uncalled bases, had a mean Phred below 15, or lacked an exact constant-primer or identifier match. COPE v1.2.5 was used to merge the high-quality paired reads, and each unique nucleotide sequence was defined as a clonotype. MiTCR v1.1 was used to align clonotypes to the IMGT TRBV, TRBD and TRBJ reference segments. The analysis was restricted to V-J combinations with a frequency above 0.0001, which together covered 99% to 99.2% of the repertoires. A TCS score was defined as the ratio of F50 (clonal expansion) to E x V (chaos), with BLOSUM62-based TCRdist applied between CDR3 peptides within each V-J. Welch's t-statistics and random forest reduced fewer than 550 V-J features to roughly 13, which were used in a naive Bayes classifier (R e1071). Sample size was not statistically predetermined, and blinding of investigators to group allocation was not performed. TCR Vbeta CDR3 sequencing of 120 to 150 peripheral blood samples (roughly 43 ophthalmopathy, 75 to 80 hyperthyroidism and 17 progressor patients) is reported in the paper.

The specimen was peripheral blood mononuclear cells (PBMCs), collected at new diagnosis, from a patient treated with antithyroid drugs. The clonotype originates from a woman aged 40 to 50 with Graves disease. Donor details come from another sample of the same person, matched by shared clones. The sequence is built from TRBV19 and TRBJ1-6, with the D segment identity uncertain. The DNA is as follows: TGTGCCAGTAGTATAGCGGAAAGCTCCTATAATTCACCCCTCCACTTT. Translated, it reads CASSIAESSYNSPLHF.